The 20 T cell receptor beta chains reported below all come from one sample, sequenced in a study of human thymus T cells. Sequencing used immunoSEQ multiplex PCR; TCRdb keeps in-frame clones, though not all of them. The profile shows roughly 60,000 clones, 94% of them singletons. Sequencing used blood. Receptor source: a boy under two years old with a congenital heart defect but otherwise immunologically healthy.

This sequence joins TRBV28 and TRBJ2-2; TRBD1 is a possible D gene (5 bases). CDR3 length: 12 amino acids. Germline CDR1 is MDHEN and CDR2 is SYDVKM. Trimming pared 11 bases from V and 1 base from J, leaving 8 bases between. This chain's CDR3 is CAGGQNTGELFF. As DNA, the CDR3 is TGTGCCGGCGGACAGAACACCGGGGAGCTGTTTTTT.

V usage is TRBV5-4 and J usage is TRBJ2-7; 8 nucleotides align to TRBD1. The junction had 6 bases not matched to a gene; V was cut back by 1 base and J by 6 bases. CDR1 is SGHNT and CDR2 is YYREEE in the germline V gene (reference sequence). CDR3 size: 14 residues. In DNA, the CDR3 is TGTGCCAGCAGCTTGCAGGGGGCATTGGGCGAGCAGTACTTC. The encoded protein is CASSLQGALGEQYF. Combining the CDR3 with reference TRBV5-4 and TRBJ2-7 gives the whole variable domain ETGVTQSPTHLIKTRGQQVTLRCSSQSGHNTVSWYQQALGQGPQFIFQYYREEENGRGNFPPRFSGLQFPNYSSELNVNALELDDSALYLCASSLQGALGEQYFGPGTRLTVT.

V is TRBV7-2 and J is TRBJ2-7; TRBD1 might be the D (6 bases). V lost 4 bases to trimming and J lost 2 bases, with 12 bases between them. CDR3 length: 14 amino acids. Germline V gene lookup returns CDR1 SGHTA and CDR2 FQGNSA. The chain's CDR3 is CASSSSTGTYEQYF. DNA of the CDR3: TGTGCCAGCAGCTCATCAACAGGGACCTACGAGCAGTACTTC.

The chain combines TRBV9 with TRBJ1-3, with D uncertain. In germline, CDR1 is SGDLS, CDR2 YYNGEE. V was cut by 0 bases and J by 4 bases, with 11 bases left in between. CDR3 size: 15 residues. The CDR3 nucleotides read TGTGCCAGCAGCGTAGGACCTAAGGGAGGAAACACCATATATTTT. This encodes CASSVGPKGGNTIYF.

The rearrangement uses TRBV11-2 and TRBJ2-3; D remains unclear. The CDR3 is 13 amino acids. Germline V gene sequence: CDR1 SGHAT, CDR2 FQNNGV. V was clipped by 3 bases and J by 1 base, with 5 bases between them. Written as DNA, the CDR3 is TGTGCCAGCAGCTTTGGGGGCACAGATACGCAGTATTTT. Its protein product is CASSFGGTDTQYF.

The chain recombines TRBV5-1 with TRBJ2-5; D might be TRBD1 (5 bases). Trimming shortened V by 7 bases and J by 4 bases, and 14 bases separated the two germline ends. Germline CDR1 is SGHRS and CDR2 is YFSETQ. The CDR3 is 13 amino acids. CDR3 residues: CASADTGRETQYF. The CDR3 DNA reads as TGCGCCAGCGCTGACACAGGACGAGAGACCCAGTACTTC. The full variable domain, completed using reference TRBV5-1 and TRBJ2-5, is KAGVTQTPRYLIKTRGQQVTLSCSPISGHRSVSWYQQTPGQGLQFLFEYFSETQRNKGNFPGRFSGRQFSNSRSEMNVSTLELGDSALYLCASADTGRETQYFGPGTRLLVL.

This clone was observed once. The V and J genes are TRBV28 and TRBJ1-4; 9 positions agree with TRBD1. V trimming: 4 bases; J trimming: 3 bases; junction bases outside the gene matches: 18. The germline gives CDR1 MDHEN, CDR2 SYDVKM. CDR3 length: 20 amino acids. Here the CDR3 DNA reads TGTGCCAGCAGTTCTCAGCCCCGGGACAGGGCCTTCCTACCTAATGAAAAACTGTTTTTT. This codes for CASSSQPRDRAFLPNEKLFF.

The J gene is TRBJ1-6, the V gene TRBV12-5, with D possibly being TRBD1 (5 bases). Deletions cut 2 bases from V and 8 bases from J, with 10 bases between. The CDR3 is 14 residues long. CDR1 LGHNT and CDR2 FRNRAP come from the germline V gene. CDR3 sequence reads: CASGLRGIDSPLHF. The DNA for the CDR3 is TGTGCTAGTGGTTTGCGGGGGATCGATTCACCCCTCCACTTT.

Here the CDR3 reads CASREGASDIQYF. The CDR3 DNA is TGTGCCAGCAGAGAGGGGGCCTCGGACATTCAGTACTTC. V gene TRBV6-1 combines with J gene TRBJ2-4; 7 nucleotides line up with TRBD1. Germline CDR1 MNHNS, CDR2 SASEGT. There are 13 residues in the CDR3. The V and J ends lost 6 bases and 8 bases, in that order; junction bases with no gene match: 7.

The chain uses TRBV28 and TRBJ2-3; the D is unclear. The CDR3 totals 15 residues. V lost 10 bases, J lost 1 base, and 18 bases lay in between. Looked up from germline, CDR1 is MDHEN and CDR2 is SYDVKM. CDR3 in DNA: TGTGCCACCCTGCCCGTTCTGGTAGGCACAGATACGCAGTATTTT. The encoded protein is CATLPVLVGTDTQYF.

This chain connects TRBV18 to TRBJ1-5, with D unresolved. Trimming stripped 2 bases from V and 0 bases from J, with 5 bases between. This CDR3 has 14 amino acids. Germline CDR1 KGHSH, CDR2 LQKENI. The CDR3 protein is CASSPGYSNQPQHF. Here the CDR3 DNA reads TGTGCCAGCTCACCAGGGTATAGCAATCAGCCCCAGCATTTT.

This chain connects TRBV4-2 to TRBJ2-6, with 10 bases aligning to TRBD2. CDR1 and CDR2 from the germline V gene are LGHNA and YNFKEQ. After removal of 2 bases from V and 1 base from J, the junction contained 5 bases not matched to a gene. The CDR3 has 18 residues. CDR3 DNA sequence: TGTGCCAGCAGCCAATTAACTAGCGGGGTTTCTGGGGCCAACGTCCTGACTTTC. This encodes CASSQLTSGVSGANVLTF.

The chain couples TRBV5-6 to TRBJ2-5; TRBD2 matches 10 bases. V was clipped by 2 bases and J by 0 bases; unmatched bases: 1. Looked up from germline, CDR1 is SGHDT and CDR2 is YYEEEE. The CDR3 contains 15 residues. The CDR3 spells CASSFSGRNQETQYF. CDR3 nucleotide sequence: TGTGCCAGCAGCTTTAGCGGGAGGAACCAAGAGACCCAGTACTTC.

CDR3 bases: TGTGCCACCAGCAGAGAACTAGCGGGGTCCTACGAGCAGTACTTC. Translating gives CATSRELAGSYEQYF. V is TRBV15 and J is TRBJ2-7, with 10 bases identical to TRBD2. The V and J ends lost 0 bases and 1 base, in that order; junction bases with no gene match: 0. Germline CDR1 and CDR2: LNHNV and YYDKDF (reference sequence). The CDR3 is 15 amino acids.

This chain uses TRBV6-5 with TRBJ2-7; 7 positions match TRBD1. Germline-derived CDR1 and CDR2 are MNHEY and SVGAGI. V lost 2 bases to trimming and J lost 1 base; unmatched junction nucleotides: 8. The CDR3 totals 16 residues. The CDR3 DNA follows: TGTGCCAGCAGTTACCCCCGGACAGGTCCTTCCTACGAGCAGTACTTC. This codes for CASSYPRTGPSYEQYF.

The chain links TRBV4-3 to TRBJ2-6; no definite D call. This CDR3 spans 13 amino acids. Per germline, CDR1 LGHNA and CDR2 YSLEER. V shed 4 bases and J shed 5 bases, with 6 bases lying between them. The CDR3: CASSPERANVLTF. The CDR3, as DNA: TGCGCCAGCAGCCCAGAACGGGCCAACGTCCTGACTTTC.

J is TRBJ2-1 and V is TRBV19, with 10 bases that match TRBD2. From germline, CDR1 is LNHDA and CDR2 SQIVND (reference sequence). The CDR3 runs to 15 residues. V was clipped by 1 base and J by 6 bases; unmatched bases: 3. Here the CDR3 DNA reads TGTGCCAGTAGTATAGCAACTAGCGGGACCAATGAGCAGTTCTTC. Residues: CASSIATSGTNEQFF.

This chain links TRBV28 with TRBJ1-1; D might be TRBD1 (5 bases). This CDR3 is built from 15 residues. The V end was cut by 3 bases, the J end by 5 bases, with 16 bases between. Germline-derived CDR1 and CDR2 are MDHEN and SYDVKM. DNA for the CDR3: TGTGCCAGCAGTTTCAACCAGAGAGGGGTAACTGAAGCTTTCTTT. The encoded protein is CASSFNQRGVTEAFF.

The chain carries TRBV2 and TRBJ2-7, with 7 nucleotides matching TRBD1. Trimming at V came to 6 bases and at J to 1 base, leaving 6 bases not matched to a gene. The CDR3 is made up of 14 amino acids. From germline, CDR1 is SNHLY and CDR2 FYNNEI. CDR3 loop: CASRQTGQSYEQYF. The CDR3 coding sequence is TGTGCCAGCAGGCAGACAGGGCAATCCTACGAGCAGTACTTC.

CDR3 nucleotides: TGTGCCAGCAGTTTAACGGCTGGTGTAGCGGCCGGACTAGCCAAAAACATTCAGTACTTC. This sequence encodes CASSLTAGVAAGLAKNIQYF. V and J are TRBV28 and TRBJ2-4; weak D call: TRBD2 (6 bases). Germline V lookup: CDR1 MDHEN, CDR2 SYDVKM. Trimming took off 2 bases at V and 0 bases at J, with 23 bases between the two ends. The CDR3 covers 20 residues.